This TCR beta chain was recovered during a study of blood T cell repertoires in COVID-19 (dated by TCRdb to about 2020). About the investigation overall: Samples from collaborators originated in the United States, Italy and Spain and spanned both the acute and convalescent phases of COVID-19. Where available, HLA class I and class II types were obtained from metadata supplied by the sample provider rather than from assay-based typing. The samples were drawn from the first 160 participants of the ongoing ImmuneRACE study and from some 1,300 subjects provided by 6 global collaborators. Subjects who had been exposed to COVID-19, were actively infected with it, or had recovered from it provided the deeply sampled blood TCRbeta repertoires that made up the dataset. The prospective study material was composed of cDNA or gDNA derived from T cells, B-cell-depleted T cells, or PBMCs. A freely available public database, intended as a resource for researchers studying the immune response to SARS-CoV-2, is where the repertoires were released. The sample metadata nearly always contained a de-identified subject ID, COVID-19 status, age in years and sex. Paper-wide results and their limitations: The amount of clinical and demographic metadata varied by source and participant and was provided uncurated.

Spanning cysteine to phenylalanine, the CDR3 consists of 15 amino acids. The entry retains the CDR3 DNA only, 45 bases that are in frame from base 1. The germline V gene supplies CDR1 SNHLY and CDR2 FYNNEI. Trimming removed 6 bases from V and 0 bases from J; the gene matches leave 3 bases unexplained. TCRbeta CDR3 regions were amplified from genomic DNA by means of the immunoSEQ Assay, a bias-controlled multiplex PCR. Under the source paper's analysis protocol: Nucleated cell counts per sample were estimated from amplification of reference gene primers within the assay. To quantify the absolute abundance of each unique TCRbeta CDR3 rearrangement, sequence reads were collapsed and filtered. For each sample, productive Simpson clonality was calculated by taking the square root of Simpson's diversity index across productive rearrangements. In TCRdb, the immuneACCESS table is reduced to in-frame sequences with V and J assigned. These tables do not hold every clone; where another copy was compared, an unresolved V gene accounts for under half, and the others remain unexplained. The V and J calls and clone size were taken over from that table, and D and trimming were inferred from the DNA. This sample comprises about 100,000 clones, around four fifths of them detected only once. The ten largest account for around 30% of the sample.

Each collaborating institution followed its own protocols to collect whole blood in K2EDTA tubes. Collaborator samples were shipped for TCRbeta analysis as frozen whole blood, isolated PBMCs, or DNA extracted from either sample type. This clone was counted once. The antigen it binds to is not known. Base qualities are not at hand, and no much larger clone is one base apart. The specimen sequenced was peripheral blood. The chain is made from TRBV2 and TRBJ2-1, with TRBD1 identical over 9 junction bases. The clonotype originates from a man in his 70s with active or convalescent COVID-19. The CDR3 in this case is CASSDRGDSYNEQFF. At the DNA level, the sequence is TGTGCCAGCAGCGACAGGGGGGACTCCTACAATGAGCAGTTCTTC.